These T cell receptor beta chains were read from a single sample in a study of sequential checkpoint blockade in melanoma. Sequenced by immunoSEQ multiplex PCR; TCRdb stores in-frame clones only, minus some. The sample has some 20,000 clones; roughly 59% are singletons. The material was CD8+ T cells sorted from blood (inferred from file names), obtained from a patient given nivolumab and ipilimumab in sequence. The origin of the receptors is a human donor with melanoma. The CDR3 runs from the conserved cysteine through the conserved F or W. A D gene is named only where the DNA matches it firmly. Clone size, where shown, is once, few, many, or a class for clones that have expanded.

TRBV2	TRBJ1-2	NA	NA	CASAEGRGVRYGYTF	TGTGCCAGCGCTGAGGGGCGGGGGGTGAGATATGGCTACACCTTC
TRBV19	TRBJ1-5	NA	NA	CASSIGGGQPQHF	TGTGCCAGTAGTATAGGCGGGGGTCAGCCCCAGCATTTT
TRBV19	TRBJ1-5	NA	NA	CASSILVGGNQPQHF	TGTGCCAGTAGTATTCTGGTAGGCGGGAATCAGCCCCAGCATTTT
TRBV9	TRBJ2-6	TRBD1	few	CASSAATGAGANVLTF	TGTGCCAGCAGCGCCGCTACAGGGGCTGGGGCCAACGTCCTGACTTTC
TRBV11-1	TRBJ2-3	TRBD1	NA	CASSLEDRHSTDTQYF	TGTGCCAGCAGCTTAGAGGACAGGCACAGCACAGATACGCAGTATTTT
TRBV19	TRBJ2-1	TRBD2	NA	CASSLGTSGSDEQFF	TGTGCCAGTAGTTTAGGGACTAGCGGGAGTGATGAGCAGTTCTTC
TRBV6-5	TRBJ1-1	NA	few	CASSYFTGGTEAFF	TGTGCCAGCAGTTACTTCACGGGGGGTACTGAAGCTTTCTTT
TRBV29-1	TRBJ2-1	NA	few	CSVVGVAHYNEQFF	TGCAGCGTTGTTGGAGTAGCGCACTACAATGAGCAGTTCTTC
TRBV15	TRBJ1-1	NA	NA	CATRPGPMNTEAFF	TGTGCCACTCGGCCGGGTCCCATGAACACTGAAGCTTTCTTT
TRBV5-1	TRBJ2-1	NA	NA	CASSLAPSSYNEQFF	TGCGCCAGCAGCTTGGCTCCGAGCTCCTACAATGAGCAGTTCTTC
TRBV5-3	TRBJ1-6	NA	few	CASSLLTGNSPLHF	TGTGCCAGCAGCTTGTTAACAGGGAATTCACCCCTCCACTTT
TRBV28	TRBJ2-7	NA	NA	CASSLSEVTYEQYF	TGTGCCAGCAGTTTATCTGAGGTGACCTACGAGCAGTACTTC
TRBV25-1	TRBJ1-4	NA	NA	CASSEWEIGRGEKLFF	TGTGCCAGCAGTGAGTGGGAAATAGGCCGGGGGGAAAAACTGTTTTTT
TRBV7-9	TRBJ2-1	NA	few	CASSSLTGSYNEQFF	TGTGCCAGCAGCTCCTTGACAGGCTCCTACAATGAGCAGTTCTTC
TRBV2	TRBJ2-5	TRBD2	NA	CASSERRIAGAEETQYF	TGTGCCAGCAGTGAGAGAAGGATAGCGGGGGCTGAAGAGACCCAGTACTTC
TRBV5-3	TRBJ2-7	TRBD1	NA	CASSWTGDEQYF	TGTGCCAGCAGCTGGACAGGGGACGAGCAGTACTTC
TRBV6-6	TRBJ1-5	NA	NA	CASSYSDSPGLPQHF	TGTGCCAGCAGTTACTCCGACAGCCCAGGTCTGCCCCAGCATTTT
TRBV28	TRBJ1-1	NA	NA	CASSPTAAASLEAFF	TGTGCCAGCAGTCCCACCGCTGCGGCCTCCCTTGAAGCTTTCTTT
TRBV27	TRBJ2-7	TRBD2	few	CASSSAGTSSYEQYF	TGTGCCAGCAGTTCCGCCGGGACTAGCTCTTACGAGCAGTACTTC
TRBV9	TRBJ2-1	TRBD2	few	CASSDSGGAIGEQFF	TGTGCCAGCAGCGATAGCGGGGGGGCGATTGGTGAGCAGTTCTTC
TRBV5-4	TRBJ1-4	TRBD1	few	CASSLGQGGTNEKLFF	TGTGCCAGCAGCTTGGGACAGGGAGGCACTAATGAAAAACTGTTTTTT
TRBV29-1	TRBJ1-1	TRBD1	few	CSVGQGRTAFF	TGCAGCGTCGGACAGGGGAGGACGGCTTTCTTT
TRBV6-5	TRBJ2-5	TRBD2	NA	CASSLSGGVETQYF	TGTGCCAGCAGTTTAAGCGGGGGCGTAGAGACCCAGTACTTC
TRBV6-4	TRBJ1-2	NA	few	CASSYSDSSYGYTF	TGTGCCAGCAGTTACTCGGACAGTTCCTATGGCTACACCTTC
TRBV6-1	TRBJ1-5	NA	NA	CASSEGLLNQPQHF	TGTGCCAGCAGTGAAGGTCTGTTAAATCAGCCCCAGCATTTT
TRBV6-1	TRBJ2-1	NA	NA	CASSFLSYNEQFF	TGTGCCAGCAGTTTCCTCTCCTACAATGAGCAGTTCTTC
TRBV6-5	TRBJ1-1	NA	NA	CASSEHRSNTEAFF	TGTGCCAGCAGTGAACACAGATCGAACACTGAAGCTTTCTTT